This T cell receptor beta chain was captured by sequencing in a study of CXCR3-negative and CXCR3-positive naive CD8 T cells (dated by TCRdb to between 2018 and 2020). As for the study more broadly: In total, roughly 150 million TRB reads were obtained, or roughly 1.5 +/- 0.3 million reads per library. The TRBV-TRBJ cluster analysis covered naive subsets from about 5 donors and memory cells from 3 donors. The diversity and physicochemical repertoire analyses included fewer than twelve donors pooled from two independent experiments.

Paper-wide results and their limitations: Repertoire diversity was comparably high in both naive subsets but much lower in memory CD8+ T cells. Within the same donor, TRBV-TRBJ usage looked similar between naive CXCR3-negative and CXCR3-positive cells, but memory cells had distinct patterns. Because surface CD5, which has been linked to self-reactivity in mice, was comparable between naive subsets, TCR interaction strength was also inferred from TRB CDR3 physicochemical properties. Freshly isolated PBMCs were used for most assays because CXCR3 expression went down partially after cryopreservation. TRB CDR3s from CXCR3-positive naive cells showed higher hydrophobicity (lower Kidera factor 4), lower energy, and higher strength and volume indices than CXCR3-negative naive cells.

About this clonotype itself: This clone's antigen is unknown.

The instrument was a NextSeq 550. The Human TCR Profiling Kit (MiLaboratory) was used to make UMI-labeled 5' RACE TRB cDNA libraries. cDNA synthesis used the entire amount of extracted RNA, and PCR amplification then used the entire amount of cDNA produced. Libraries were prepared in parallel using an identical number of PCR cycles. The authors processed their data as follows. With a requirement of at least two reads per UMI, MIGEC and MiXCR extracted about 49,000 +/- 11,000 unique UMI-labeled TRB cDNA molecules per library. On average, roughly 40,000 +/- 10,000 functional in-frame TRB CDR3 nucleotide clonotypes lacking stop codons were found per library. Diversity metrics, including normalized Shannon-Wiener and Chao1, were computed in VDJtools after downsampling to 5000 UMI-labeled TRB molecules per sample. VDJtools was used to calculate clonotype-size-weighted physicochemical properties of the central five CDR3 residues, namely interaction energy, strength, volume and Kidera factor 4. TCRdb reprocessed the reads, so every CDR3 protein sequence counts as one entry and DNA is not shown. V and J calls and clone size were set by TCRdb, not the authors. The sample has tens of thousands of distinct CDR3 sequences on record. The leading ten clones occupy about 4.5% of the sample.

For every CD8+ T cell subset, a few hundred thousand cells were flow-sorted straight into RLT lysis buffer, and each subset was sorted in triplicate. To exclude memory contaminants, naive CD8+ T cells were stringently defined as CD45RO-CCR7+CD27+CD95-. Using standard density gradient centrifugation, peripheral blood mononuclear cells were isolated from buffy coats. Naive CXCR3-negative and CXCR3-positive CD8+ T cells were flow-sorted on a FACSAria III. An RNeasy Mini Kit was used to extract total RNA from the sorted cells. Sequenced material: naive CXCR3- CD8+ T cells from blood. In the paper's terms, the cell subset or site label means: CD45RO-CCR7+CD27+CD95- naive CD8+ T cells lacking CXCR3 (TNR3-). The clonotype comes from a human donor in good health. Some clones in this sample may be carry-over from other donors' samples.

This receptor carries the CDR3 CSARDPGRGDTEAFF. The chain couples TRBV20-1 to TRBJ1-1. CDR1 DFQATT and CDR2 SNEGSKA were looked up in the germline V gene (reference sequence). The CDR3 measures 15 amino acids from cysteine to phenylalanine. Only the protein is available.